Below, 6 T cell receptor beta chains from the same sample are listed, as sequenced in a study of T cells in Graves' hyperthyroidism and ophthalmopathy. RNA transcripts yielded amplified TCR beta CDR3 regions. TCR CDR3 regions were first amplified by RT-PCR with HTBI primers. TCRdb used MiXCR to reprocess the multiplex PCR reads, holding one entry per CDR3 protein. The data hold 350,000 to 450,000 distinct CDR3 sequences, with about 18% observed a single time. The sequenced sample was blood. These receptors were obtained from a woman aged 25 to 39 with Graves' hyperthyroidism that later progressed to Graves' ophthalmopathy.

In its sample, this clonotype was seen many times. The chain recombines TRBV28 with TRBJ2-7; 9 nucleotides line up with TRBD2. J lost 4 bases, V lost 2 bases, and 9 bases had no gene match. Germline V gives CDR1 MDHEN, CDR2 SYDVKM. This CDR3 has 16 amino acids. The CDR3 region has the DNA TGTGCCAGCAGTTTACCTCGACTAGCGGTGCAATACGAGCAGTACTTC. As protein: CASSLPRLAVQYEQYF.

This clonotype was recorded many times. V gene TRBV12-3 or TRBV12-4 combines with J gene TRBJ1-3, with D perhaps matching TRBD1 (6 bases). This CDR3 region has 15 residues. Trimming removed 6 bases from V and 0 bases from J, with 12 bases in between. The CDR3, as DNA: TGTGCCAGCAGACGTCAGGGGAACTCTGGAAACACCATATATTTT. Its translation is CASRRQGNSGNTIYF.

The CDR3 region has the DNA TGTGCCAGCAGTCTGATAGGGAGAAACGAGCAGTACTTC. This translates into CASSLIGRNEQYF. The genes are TRBV27 and TRBJ2-7; D perhaps matches TRBD2 (5 bases). Germline assignment: CDR1 MNHEY and CDR2 SMNVEV (reference sequence). Deletions cut 5 bases from V and 5 bases from J, with 13 bases between. This CDR3 has 13 residues.

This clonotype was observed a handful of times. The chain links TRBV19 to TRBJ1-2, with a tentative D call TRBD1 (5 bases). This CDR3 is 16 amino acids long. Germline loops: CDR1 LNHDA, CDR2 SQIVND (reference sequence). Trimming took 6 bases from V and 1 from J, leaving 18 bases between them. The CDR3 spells CASRTGGDTFNYGYTF. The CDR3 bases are TGTGCCAGTAGAACGGGGGGAGACACCTTTAACTATGGCTACACCTTC.

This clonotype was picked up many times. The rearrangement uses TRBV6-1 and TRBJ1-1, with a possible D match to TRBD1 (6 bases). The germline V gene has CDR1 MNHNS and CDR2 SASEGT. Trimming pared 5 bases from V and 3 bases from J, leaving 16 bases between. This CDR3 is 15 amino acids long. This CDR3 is CASSLNRETYTEAFF. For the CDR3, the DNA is TGTGCCAGCAGTCTAAACAGGGAGACTTACACTGAAGCTTTCTTT.

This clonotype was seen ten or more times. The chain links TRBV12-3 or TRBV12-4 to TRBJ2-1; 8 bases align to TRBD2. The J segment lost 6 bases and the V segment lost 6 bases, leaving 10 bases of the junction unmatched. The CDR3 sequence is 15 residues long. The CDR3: CASSREGGRVNEQFF. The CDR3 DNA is TGTGCCAGCAGCCGGGAGGGGGGCAGGGTCAATGAGCAGTTCTTC.